Presented here are 30 T cell receptor beta chains from one specimen sequenced in a study of CD8 T cells in Susac syndrome. Reverse transcription of roughly 0.5 to 1 ug RNA used random hexamers. TCRdb re-called the immunoSEQ multiplex PCR reads with MiXCR, one entry per CDR3 protein. In the table there are fewer than 90,000 distinct CDR3 sequences, 80% to 95% of which are singletons. The sequenced material came from CD8+ T cells from PBMCs. These receptors all come from a human donor with Susac syndrome.

This clonotype has only one observation. A junction end diverges from the germline sequence, so it may reflect a read error. CDR3 DNA: TGTGCCAGCAGTCCCCGGAGTGACTCCTACAATGGGCAGTTCTTC. Translated: CASSPRSDSYNGQFF. The V gene is TRBV12-3 or TRBV12-4, the J gene TRBJ2-1; no clear D gene. CDR3 size: 15 residues.

This clonotype was detected once. V gene TRBV14 combines with J gene TRBJ2-7, with D hard to call. CDR1 is SGHDN, CDR2 FVKESK, per germline. Trimming shortened V by 3 bases and J by 5 bases, and 5 bases separated the two germline ends. The CDR3 runs 11 residues. The CDR3 here is CASSHSHEQYF. The CDR3 DNA reads as TGTGCCAGCAGCCACTCTCACGAGCAGTACTTC.

The CDR3 DNA reads TGTGCCAGTAGACCGGGACAGGTATATAATTCACCCCTCCACTTT. Its protein product is CASRPGQVYNSPLHF. The chain uses TRBV19 and TRBJ1-6; TRBD1 matches 8 bases. V shed 6 bases and J 4 bases; nucleotides not matched to a gene: 5. CDR3 length: 15 residues. Germline values: CDR1 LNHDA, CDR2 SQIVND (reference sequence).

This chain links TRBV5-1 with TRBJ2-7; D unresolved. The V gene lost 4 bases and the J gene lost 6 bases, with 17 bases spanning the gap. This CDR3 has 14 amino acids. CDR1 is SGHRS, CDR2 YFSETQ, per germline. As DNA, the CDR3 is TGCGCCAGCAGCATTTCCCCGTGGGGTCCCGAGCAGTACTTC. Translation: CASSISPWGPEQYF.

The chain joins TRBV28 to TRBJ2-7; no reliable D call. CDR3 length: 14 residues. V lost 4 bases and J lost 5, with 15 bases in between. Germline values: CDR1 MDHEN, CDR2 SYDVKM. CDR3 sequence reads: CASSSPGRSHEQYF. The CDR3, as DNA: TGTGCCAGCAGTTCACCCGGACGGTCTCACGAGCAGTACTTC.

The rearrangement joins TRBV14 to TRBJ1-2; 10 bases match TRBD1. The CDR3 loop spans 16 amino acids. The V gene end was trimmed by 4 bases and the J gene end by 3 bases; junction bases not matched to a gene: 8. Germline CDR1 is SGHDN and CDR2 is FVKESK. The CDR3 DNA reads TGTGCCAGCAGCCTGACCTCCGGGACAGGGGACTATGGCTACACCTTC. Its protein product is CASSLTSGTGDYGYTF.

V gene TRBV7-2 combines with J gene TRBJ2-7; D might be TRBD2 (6 bases). The V end lost 1 base, the J end lost 4 bases, and 11 bases lay between the germline ends. Germline CDR1 and CDR2: SGHTA and FQGNSA. CDR3 size: 14 residues. CDR3 loop: CASSLGGGEYEQYF. The CDR3 DNA follows: TGTGCCAGCAGCTTAGGCGGCGGGGAGTACGAGCAGTACTTC.

This chain connects TRBV5-4 to TRBJ2-1, with D perhaps given as TRBD1 or TRBD2 (5 bases each). The CDR3 has 12 residues. The germline CDR1 and CDR2 sequences are SGHNT and YYREEE (reference sequence). V was clipped by 7 bases and J by 5 bases, with 10 bases between them. The chain's CDR3 is CASGGFNNEQFF. As DNA, the CDR3 is TGTGCCAGCGGGGGATTCAACAATGAGCAGTTCTTC.

V and J are TRBV6-1 and TRBJ1-2; the D gene is possibly TRBD1 (6 bases). V was trimmed by 4 bases and J by 3 bases, leaving 15 bases between them. The CDR3 loop spans 15 amino acids. CDR1 and CDR2 (germline): MNHNS, SASEGT. In nucleotides, the CDR3 is TGTGCCAGCAGTGTCTCGCAGGGGTTAGACTATGGCTACACCTTC. Its translation is CASSVSQGLDYGYTF.

The gene calls are TRBV5-1 and TRBJ1-1; D uncertain. Trimming pared 2 bases from V and 0 bases from J, leaving 11 bases between. This CDR3 has 15 residues. In germline, CDR1 is SGHRS, CDR2 YFSETQ. CDR3: CASSLDGGLNTEAFF. The CDR3 DNA follows: TGCGCCAGCAGCTTAGACGGCGGTTTGAACACTGAAGCTTTCTTT.

This chain uses TRBV12-3 or TRBV12-4 with TRBJ2-2; D not resolved. The V end lost 7 bases, the J end lost 11 bases, and 26 bases lay between the germline ends. The CDR3 spans 16 residues. The CDR3 spells CASTLSRNPFTSELFF. CDR3 coding DNA: TGTGCCAGCACCTTGTCGCGAAACCCCTTCACTTCAGAGCTGTTTTTT.

This chain connects TRBV6-1 to TRBJ1-2, with D unclear. There are 11 residues in the CDR3. Germline values: CDR1 MNHNS, CDR2 SASEGT. With 2 bases removed from V and 8 bases from J, the gap between germline ends came to 6 bases. CDR3 DNA: TGTGCCAGCAGTGAAATAAGAGGCTACACCTTC. Translation gives CASSEIRGYTF.

V gene TRBV7-9 combines with J gene TRBJ1-2; D not resolved. Between the trimmed V and J ends, which lost 0 bases and 6 bases, there was a span of 14 bases. The CDR3 runs 15 residues. In germline, CDR1 is SEHNR, CDR2 FQNEAQ (reference sequence). DNA of the CDR3: TGTGCCAGCAGCTTAGCGCTCGCAGAAACAAATGGCTACACCTTC. Translating it yields CASSLALAETNGYTF.

This chain connects TRBV3-1 to TRBJ2-1; 8 nucleotides line up with TRBD1. From germline, CDR1 is LGHDT and CDR2 YNNKEL (reference sequence). This CDR3 region has 12 residues. J lost 10 bases, V lost 5 bases, and 4 bases had no gene match. DNA for the CDR3: TGTGCCAGCAGCGGCCCAGGGGGCGAGCAGTTCTTC. Translation: CASSGPGGEQFF.

This chain links TRBV24-1 with TRBJ1-5; TRBD1 agrees at 7 bases. Germline CDR1 and CDR2: KGHDR and SFDVKD. The length of the CDR3 is 15 residues. J gave up 4 bases and V 4 bases, and 6 bases lay outside the gene matches. CDR3 DNA sequence: TGTGCCACCAGTGAGTCCTGGGACAGTAATCAGCCCCAGCATTTT. The encoded protein is CATSESWDSNQPQHF.

The V gene is TRBV7-9, the J gene TRBJ2-6; a possible D gene is TRBD2 (5 bases). Germline V gene sequence: CDR1 SEHNR, CDR2 FQNEAQ (reference sequence). V was clipped by 1 base and J by 0 bases, with 10 bases between them. The CDR3 length is 17 residues. The CDR3 protein is CASSLGTASSGANVLTF. The CDR3 DNA follows: TGTGCCAGCAGCTTAGGGACTGCTTCCTCTGGGGCCAACGTCCTGACTTTC.

V gene TRBV6-5 combines with J gene TRBJ2-1; D uncertain. The CDR3 totals 17 residues. Germline lookup yields CDR1 MNHEY and CDR2 SVGAGI. V shed 0 bases and J shed 4 bases, with 16 bases lying between them. CDR3 sequence reads: CASSYSRRPIFYNEQFF. CDR3 nucleotide sequence: TGTGCCAGCAGTTACTCCAGACGGCCTATCTTTTACAATGAGCAGTTCTTC.

The J gene is TRBJ2-3, the V gene TRBV29-1; D is ambiguous. The CDR3 is 12 residues long. With 6 bases removed from V and 2 bases from J, the gap between germline ends came to 9 bases. CDR1 is SQVTM, CDR2 ANQGSEA, per germline. The CDR3 here is CSVGMATDTQYF. The DNA for the CDR3 is TGCAGCGTGGGTATGGCCACAGATACGCAGTATTTT.

The chain links TRBV7-8 to TRBJ2-7; TRBD1 agrees at 10 bases. The V gene's germline CDR1 is SGHVS and CDR2 FQNEAQ. The CDR3 is 15 amino acids. V shed 7 bases, J shed 3 bases, and the junction held 9 bases outside the gene matches. CDR3 DNA: TGTGCCAGCACCCCCCCCGGGACAGGGGTCTACGAGCAGTACTTC. It translates to CASTPPGTGVYEQYF.

The gene calls are TRBV5-4 and TRBJ1-1; 8 nucleotides match TRBD1. Germline CDR1 and CDR2: SGHNT and YYREEE (reference sequence). The CDR3 runs to 14 residues. The junction had 8 bases not matched to a gene; V was cut back by 4 bases and J by 6 bases. The CDR3 sequence is CASSTGQGDSEAFF. The CDR3 nucleotides are TGTGCCAGCAGCACCGGACAGGGTGATTCTGAAGCTTTCTTT.

This chain joins TRBV6-1 and TRBJ2-5; D unresolved. This CDR3 has 17 residues. CDR1 and CDR2 (germline): MNHNS, SASEGT. The germline V and J ends were trimmed by 0 bases and 2 bases, with 16 bases remaining between them. The CDR3 coding sequence is TGTGCCAGCAGTGAAGCTCCAGGCCGGGCCCCACAAGAGACCCAGTACTTC. It yields the protein CASSEAPGRAPQETQYF.

The genes are TRBV6-5 and TRBJ1-2; tentatively, D is TRBD1 (5 bases). Trimming left V 7 bases short and J 8 bases short, with 11 bases between. The CDR3 loop spans 11 amino acids. Germline loops: CDR1 MNHEY, CDR2 SVGAGI. CDR3 sequence: CASISGLGYTF. The CDR3, as DNA: TGTGCCAGCATTTCAGGGTTAGGCTACACCTTC.

This chain uses TRBV19 with TRBJ1-1; D is uncertain. CDR1 is LNHDA and CDR2 is SQIVND in the germline V gene (reference sequence). This CDR3 region has 13 residues. Trimming stripped 7 bases from V and 4 bases from J, with 13 bases between. The DNA for the CDR3 is TGTGCCAGTATGGAGGGATTGGGCACTGAAGCTTTCTTT. This encodes CASMEGLGTEAFF.

This chain uses TRBV19 with TRBJ2-7; 7 bases line up with TRBD1. CDR1 and CDR2 from the germline V gene are LNHDA and SQIVND (reference sequence). The CDR3 sequence is 16 residues long. Losses at the gene ends were 3 bases for V and 4 bases for J; bases not matched to a gene: 12. CDR3 region: CASSIQGDRQDYEQYF. The CDR3 nucleotides read TGTGCCAGTAGTATCCAGGGGGACCGCCAGGATTACGAGCAGTACTTC. The entire variable domain, with the rest obtained from reference TRBV19 and TRBJ2-7, is as follows: DGGITQSPKYLFRKEGQNVTLSCEQNLNHDAMYWYRQDPGQGLRLIYYSQIVNDFQKGDIAEGYSVSREKKESFPLTVTSAQKNPTAFYLCASSIQGDRQDYEQYFGPGTRLTVT.

A single count supports this clonotype. The CDR3 sequence is CASSRDSYGYTF. DNA for the CDR3: TGTGCCAGCAGCCGTGACAGCTATGGCTACACCTTC. The V call is TRBV7-9, the J call TRBJ1-2; TRBD1 might be the D (5 bases). V lost 5 bases and J 4 bases, leaving 8 bases between the germline ends. Germline values: CDR1 SEHNR, CDR2 FQNEAQ (reference sequence). This CDR3 has 12 amino acids.

The chain couples TRBV6-1 to TRBJ2-1, with D hard to call. The CDR3 totals 13 residues. The germline CDR1 and CDR2 sequences are MNHNS and SASEGT. Trimming removed 4 bases at V and 5 bases at J, with 9 bases between. CDR3 residues: CASSVSQNNEQFF. The CDR3 DNA is TGTGCCAGCAGTGTCTCTCAGAACAATGAGCAGTTCTTC.

This clonotype was counted a single time. The genes are TRBV20-1 and TRBJ1-5; D unresolved. Germline CDR1 DFQATT, CDR2 SNEGSKA (reference sequence). V lost 4 bases to trimming and J lost 0 bases, with 4 bases between them. The CDR3 runs to 12 residues. The CDR3, as DNA: TGCAGTGCTATTTATAGCAATCAGCCCCAGCATTTT. Amino acids: CSAIYSNQPQHF.

This sequence joins TRBV4-3 and TRBJ1-5; D uncertain. The germline CDR1 and CDR2 sequences are LGHNA and YSLEER. With 4 bases removed from V and 5 bases from J, the gap between germline ends came to 15 bases. The CDR3 loop spans 15 amino acids. CDR3 sequence reads: CASSLVRAHDQPQHF. The CDR3 DNA reads as TGCGCCAGCAGCCTCGTTAGGGCGCACGATCAGCCCCAGCATTTT.

The rearrangement joins TRBV19 to TRBJ2-2, with a weak D call TRBD1 (6 bases). Trimming stripped 7 bases from V and 3 bases from J, with 18 bases between. Germline CDR1 reads LNHDA; CDR2 reads SQIVND (reference sequence). The length of the CDR3 is 16 residues. The CDR3 sequence is CASKRQAADHTGELFF. The DNA for the CDR3 is TGTGCCAGTAAAAGACAGGCCGCGGATCACACCGGGGAGCTGTTTTTT.

The V and J genes are TRBV20-1 and TRBJ1-1; tentative D call: TRBD1 (6 bases). Trimming cost V 6 bases and J 4 bases, with 12 bases left between them. In germline, CDR1 is DFQATT, CDR2 SNEGSKA (reference sequence). CDR3 length equals 12 residues. The CDR3 protein is CSAYGGLTEAFF. The DNA of the CDR3 is TGCAGTGCGTATGGGGGGCTCACTGAAGCTTTCTTT.